This TCR beta chain was obtained from a study of blood T cell repertoires in COVID-19. At the level of the study: PBMCs, B-cell-depleted T cells, or T cells were the source of the cDNA or gDNA that made up the material.

As to this clone: Other DNA sequences of this sample code for an identical CDR3.

V lost 6 bases, J lost 4 bases, and 10 bases lay in between. Germline CDR1 and CDR2: MDHEN and SYDVKM. This CDR3 comprises 13 residues. Repertoires were generated with immunoSEQ multiplex PCR, while TCRdb's copy carries only in-frame clones and drops some. This table holds about 200,000 clones, approximately 80% found once. The receptor comes from a human donor in a cohort sampled during active COVID-19. Material: peripheral blood. The V gene is TRBV28, the J gene TRBJ2-1; D is possibly TRBD2 (5 bases). The CDR3 DNA sequence: TGTGCCAGCAGAGGGAGAGATTACAATGAGCAGTTCTTC. Its translation is CASRGRDYNEQFF.